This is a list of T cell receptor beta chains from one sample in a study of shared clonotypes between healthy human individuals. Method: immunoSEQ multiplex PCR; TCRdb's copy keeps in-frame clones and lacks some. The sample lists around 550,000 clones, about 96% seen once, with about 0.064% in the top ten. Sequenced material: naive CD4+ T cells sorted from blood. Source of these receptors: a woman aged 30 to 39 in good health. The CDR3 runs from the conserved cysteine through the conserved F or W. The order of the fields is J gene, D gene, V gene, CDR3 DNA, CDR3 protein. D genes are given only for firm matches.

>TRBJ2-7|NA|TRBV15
TGTGCCACCAGCAGAGATAATCGGCACAGGTCGTATCACGAGCAGTACTTC
CATSRDNRHRSYHEQYF
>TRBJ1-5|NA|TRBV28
TGTGCCAGCAGCCCCCTAGGTCAGCCCCAGCATTTT
CASSPLGQPQHF
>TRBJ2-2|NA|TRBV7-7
TGTGCCAGCAGCGTAGACTACACCGGGGAGCTGTTTTTT
CASSVDYTGELFF
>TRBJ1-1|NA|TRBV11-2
TGTGCCAGCAGCGATGGGCAGACGCATGAAGCTTTCTTT
CASSDGQTHEAFF
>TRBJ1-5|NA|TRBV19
TGTGCCAGTACCCAATCTGGGACCATTCCACGAAGCAATCAGCCCCAGCATTTT
CASTQSGTIPRSNQPQHF
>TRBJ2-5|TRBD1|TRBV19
TGTGCCAGTAGCAGGGACAGCCTTTGGCAGTACTTC
CASSRDSLWQYF
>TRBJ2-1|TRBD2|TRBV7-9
TGTGCCAGCAGTTTCGGGGGGGTCACCTACAATGAGCAGTTCTTC
CASSFGGVTYNEQFF
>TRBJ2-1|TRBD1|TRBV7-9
TGTGCCAGCAAAGGCTACCGGGACAGGGAGAACAATGAGCAGTTCTTC
CASKGYRDRENNEQFF
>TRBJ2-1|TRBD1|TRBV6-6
TGTGCCAGCACCCTTACGACAGGGGAGAATGAGCAGTTCTTC
CASTLTTGENEQFF
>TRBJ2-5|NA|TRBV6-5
TGTGCCAGCAGTTACTCAGCGGAAGAACGGCAAGAGACCCAGTACTTC
CASSYSAEERQETQYF
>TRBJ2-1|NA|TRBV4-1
TGCGCCAGCAGCCCGTTTGGACTAGAGGGGGTTAGGTCCTACAATGAGCAGTTCTTC
CASSPFGLEGVRSYNEQFF
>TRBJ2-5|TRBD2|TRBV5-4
TGTGCCAGCAGCCAGCGACTAGCGGGAGGGAAATACTTC
CASSQRLAGGKYF
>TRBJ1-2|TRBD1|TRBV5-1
TGCGCCAGCAGCTTGGGGGACAGGGATCTTGGTGGCTACACCTTC
CASSLGDRDLGGYTF